This T cell receptor beta chain emerged from a study of T cell clusters in autoimmune cytopenias. Findings and limits, study-wide: Primary autoimmune cytopenia patients seemingly lacked the physiological T cell clusters found in healthy donors. TRB repertoire shifts in secondary cytopenia and chronic lymphocytic leukemia mostly reflected lymphoma, not autoimmunity.

Some 38,000 genome equivalents of blood DNA were amplified for TRB. TRB was amplified by touch-down multiplex PCR, primer pools A and B combined. One entry per CDR3 protein, without DNA, is what TCRdb gives after re-calling the multiplex PCR reads. Its table lists approximately 4,900 distinct CDR3 sequences. By frequency, this clonotype is medium-sized. The target antigen is unknown. This CDR3 comprises 14 residues. This sample was shared with a second study, whose subject was T cell repertoires in aging, cancer and after chemotherapy. That study reports: Across the chemotherapy interval, each cancer cohort showed higher median generation probability, suggesting thymic rebound.

The chain uses TRBV12-3 or TRBV12-4 and TRBJ2-2; TCRdb outputs TRBD1, but without DNA this stays unchecked. This sequence originates from a human donor with chronic lymphocytic leukemia. The donor label of this sample is uncertain. What was sequenced was peripheral blood. CDR3 residues: CASSRWGPTGELFF.